The clone carrying this T cell receptor (beta chain) was recorded at least ten times. Antigen specificity is unknown. In TCRdb, the reads were re-called with MiXCR into one record per CDR3 protein. Of 480,000 or so distinct CDR3 sequences listed, 11% are singletons. V gave up 5 bases and J gave up 1 base; unmatched junction bases: 3. The CDR3 covers 14 residues. CDR1 and CDR2 (germline): DFQATT, SNEGSKA (reference sequence). This sample was included in a study of T cell repertoires in cytomegalovirus infection. Notes on the study in general: Dominant in the ex vivo response were TCR beta clonotypes restricted by HLA-C and specific for CMV.

The TCR sequence derives from a human donor in good health (CMV status not recorded). Some clones in this sample may be carry-over from other donors' samples. Sequencing used PBMCs. V gene TRBV20-1 combines with J gene TRBJ2-2; 8 positions match TRBD2. The CDR3 DNA sequence: TGCAGTGCTGGGAGCGGGAGGAACACCGGGGAGCTGTTTTTT. Its translation is CSAGSGRNTGELFF.